This T cell receptor beta chain was identified during a study of blood T cell repertoires in COVID-19. Germline loops: CDR1 SQVTM, CDR2 ANQGSEA. Trimming stripped 5 bases from V and 6 bases from J, with 6 bases between. This CDR3 spans 10 amino acids. TCRdb's table, derived via immunoSEQ multiplex PCR, lists solely in-frame clones and lacks some. This table holds 100,000 to 150,000 clones, roughly 86% found once. This sequence joins TRBV29-1 and TRBJ2-3, with D hard to call. Material for sequencing was peripheral blood. This receptor was identified in a woman between 65 and 79 years old with COVID-19, enrolled during active disease. The CDR3 DNA reads as TGCAGCGTTCTTTCCGATACGCAGTATTTT. Its protein is CSVLSDTQYF.